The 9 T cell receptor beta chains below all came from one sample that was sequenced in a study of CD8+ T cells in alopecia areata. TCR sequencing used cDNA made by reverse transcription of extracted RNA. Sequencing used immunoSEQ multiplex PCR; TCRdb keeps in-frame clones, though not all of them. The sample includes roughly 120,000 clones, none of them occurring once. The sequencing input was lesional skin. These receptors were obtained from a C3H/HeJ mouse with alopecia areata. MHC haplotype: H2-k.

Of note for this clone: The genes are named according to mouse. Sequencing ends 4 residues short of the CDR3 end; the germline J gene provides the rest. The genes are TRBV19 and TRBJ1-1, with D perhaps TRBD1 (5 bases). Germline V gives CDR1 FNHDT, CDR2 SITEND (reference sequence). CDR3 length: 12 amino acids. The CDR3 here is CASSPRGTEVFF. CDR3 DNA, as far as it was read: TGTGCCAGCAGTCCTAGGGGTACA.

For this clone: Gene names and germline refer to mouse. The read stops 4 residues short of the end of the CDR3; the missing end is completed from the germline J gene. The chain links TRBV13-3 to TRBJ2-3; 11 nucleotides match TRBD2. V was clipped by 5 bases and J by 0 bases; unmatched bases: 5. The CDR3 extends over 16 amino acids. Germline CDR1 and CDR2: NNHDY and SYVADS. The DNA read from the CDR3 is TGTGCCAGCAGGAGGGACTGGGGGTCTAGTGCAGAA. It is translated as CASRRDWGSSAE. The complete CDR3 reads CASRRDWGSSAETLYF.

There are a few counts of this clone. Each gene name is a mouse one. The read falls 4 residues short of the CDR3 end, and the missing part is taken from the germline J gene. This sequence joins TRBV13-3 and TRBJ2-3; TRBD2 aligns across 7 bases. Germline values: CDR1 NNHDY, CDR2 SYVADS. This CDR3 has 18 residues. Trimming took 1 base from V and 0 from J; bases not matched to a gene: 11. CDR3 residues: CASSDTGGTETSAETLYF. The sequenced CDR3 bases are TGTGCCAGCAGTGATACCGGAGGGACTGAGACTAGTGCAGAA.

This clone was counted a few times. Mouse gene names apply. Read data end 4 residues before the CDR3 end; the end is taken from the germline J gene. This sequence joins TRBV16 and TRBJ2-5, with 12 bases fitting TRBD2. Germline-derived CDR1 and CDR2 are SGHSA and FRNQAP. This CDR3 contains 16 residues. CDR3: CASSLGLGGPGDTQYF. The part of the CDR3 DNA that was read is TGTGCAAGCAGCTTAGGACTGGGGGGGCCGGGGGAC.

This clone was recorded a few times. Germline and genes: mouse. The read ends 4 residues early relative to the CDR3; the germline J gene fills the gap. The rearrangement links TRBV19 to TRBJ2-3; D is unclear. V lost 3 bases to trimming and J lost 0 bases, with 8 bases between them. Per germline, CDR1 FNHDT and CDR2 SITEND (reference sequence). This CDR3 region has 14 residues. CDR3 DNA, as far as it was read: TGTGCCAGCAGTAAAGACAATAGTGCAGAA. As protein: CASSKDNSAE. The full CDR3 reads CASSKDNSAETLYF.

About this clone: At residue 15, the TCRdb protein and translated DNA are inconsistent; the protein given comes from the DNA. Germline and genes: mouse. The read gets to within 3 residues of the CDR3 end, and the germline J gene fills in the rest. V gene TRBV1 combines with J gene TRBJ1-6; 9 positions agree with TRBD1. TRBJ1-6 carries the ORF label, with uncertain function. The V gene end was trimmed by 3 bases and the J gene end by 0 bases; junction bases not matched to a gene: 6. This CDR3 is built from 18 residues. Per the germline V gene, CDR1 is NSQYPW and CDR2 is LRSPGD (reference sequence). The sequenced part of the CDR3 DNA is TGCACCTGCAGTGCCGGGACAGGGAGGGATTCCTATAATTCGCCC. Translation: CTCSAGTGRDSYNSP. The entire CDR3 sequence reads CTCSAGTGRDSYNSPLYF.

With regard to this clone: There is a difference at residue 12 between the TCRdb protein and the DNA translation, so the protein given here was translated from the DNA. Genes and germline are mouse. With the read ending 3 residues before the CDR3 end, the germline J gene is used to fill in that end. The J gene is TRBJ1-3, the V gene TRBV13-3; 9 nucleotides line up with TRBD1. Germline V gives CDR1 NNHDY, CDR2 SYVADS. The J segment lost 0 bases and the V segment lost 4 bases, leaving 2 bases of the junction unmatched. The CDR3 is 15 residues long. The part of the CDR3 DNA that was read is TGTGCCAGCAGTACAGGGGGCTCTTCTGGAAATACG. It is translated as CASSTGGSSGNT. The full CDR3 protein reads CASSTGGSSGNTLYF.

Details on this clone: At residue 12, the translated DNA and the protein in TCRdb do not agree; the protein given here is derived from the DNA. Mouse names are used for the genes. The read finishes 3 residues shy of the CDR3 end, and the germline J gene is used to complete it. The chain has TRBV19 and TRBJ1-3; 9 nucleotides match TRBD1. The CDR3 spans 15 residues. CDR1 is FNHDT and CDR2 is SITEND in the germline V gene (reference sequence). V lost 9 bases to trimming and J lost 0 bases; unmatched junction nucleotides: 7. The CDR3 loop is CATGGTGYSGNTLYF. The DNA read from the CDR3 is TGTGCCACCGGGGGGACAGGGTATTCTGGAAATACG.

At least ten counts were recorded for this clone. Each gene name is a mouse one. The sequenced CDR3 bases are TGTGCCAACCGGGACAGGGGGCGGGCT. It specifies CANRDRGRA. The entire CDR3 protein is CANRDRGRAEQFF. V is TRBV13-3 and J is TRBJ2-1, with 12 bases identical to TRBD1. The read ends 4 residues early relative to the CDR3; the germline J gene fills the gap. Germline loops: CDR1 NNHDY, CDR2 SYVADS. The CDR3 sequence is 13 residues long.